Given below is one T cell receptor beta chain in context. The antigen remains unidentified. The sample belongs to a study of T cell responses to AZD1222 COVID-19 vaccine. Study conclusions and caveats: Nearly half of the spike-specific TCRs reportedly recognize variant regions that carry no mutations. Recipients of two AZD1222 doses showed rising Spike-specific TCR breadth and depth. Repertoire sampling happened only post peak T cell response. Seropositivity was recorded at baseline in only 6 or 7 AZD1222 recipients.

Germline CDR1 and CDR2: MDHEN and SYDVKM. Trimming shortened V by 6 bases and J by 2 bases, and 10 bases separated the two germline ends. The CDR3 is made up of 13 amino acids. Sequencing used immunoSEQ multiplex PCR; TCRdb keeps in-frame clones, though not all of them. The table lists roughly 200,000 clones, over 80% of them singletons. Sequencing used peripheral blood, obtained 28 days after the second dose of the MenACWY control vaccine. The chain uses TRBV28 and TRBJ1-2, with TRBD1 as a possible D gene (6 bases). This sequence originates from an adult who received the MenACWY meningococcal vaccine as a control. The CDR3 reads CASRGTGNYGYTF. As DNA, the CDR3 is TGTGCCAGCAGGGGAACAGGGAACTATGGCTACACCTTC.